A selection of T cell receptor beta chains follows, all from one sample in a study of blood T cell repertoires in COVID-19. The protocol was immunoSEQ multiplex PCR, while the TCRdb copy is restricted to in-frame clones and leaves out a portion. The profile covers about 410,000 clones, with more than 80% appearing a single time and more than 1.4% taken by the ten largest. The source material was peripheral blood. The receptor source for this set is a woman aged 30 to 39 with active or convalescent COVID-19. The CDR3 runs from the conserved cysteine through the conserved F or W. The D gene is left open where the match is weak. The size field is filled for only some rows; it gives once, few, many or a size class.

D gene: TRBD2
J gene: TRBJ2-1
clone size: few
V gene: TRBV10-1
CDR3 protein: CASSPTSGDYNEQFF
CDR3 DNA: TGCGCCAGCAGTCCCACTAGCGGGGATTACAATGAGCAGTTCTTC

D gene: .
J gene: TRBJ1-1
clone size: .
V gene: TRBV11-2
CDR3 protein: CASSPFGEAFF
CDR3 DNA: TGTGCCAGCAGCCCCTTCGGGGAAGCTTTCTTT

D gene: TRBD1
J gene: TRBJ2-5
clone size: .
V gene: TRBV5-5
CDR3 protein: CASSLAIGTAFFTQETQYF
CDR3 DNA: TGTGCCAGCAGCTTGGCTATAGGGACAGCATTCTTTACGCAAGAGACCCAGTACTTC

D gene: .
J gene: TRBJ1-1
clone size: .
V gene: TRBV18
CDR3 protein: CASSPPRTNTEAFF
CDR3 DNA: TGTGCCAGCTCACCACCGCGAACGAACACTGAAGCTTTCTTT

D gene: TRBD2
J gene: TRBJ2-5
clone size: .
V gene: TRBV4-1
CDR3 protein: CASSQDTRLAGETQYF
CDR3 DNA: TGCGCCAGCAGCCAAGATACACGACTAGCGGGAGAGACCCAGTACTTC

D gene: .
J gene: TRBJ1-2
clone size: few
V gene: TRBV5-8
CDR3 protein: CASSLDFAELYYGYTF
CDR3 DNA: TGTGCCAGCAGCTTGGATTTCGCGGAACTATACTATGGCTACACCTTC

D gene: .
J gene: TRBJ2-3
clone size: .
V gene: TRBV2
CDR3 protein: CASSEAGRGSTDTQYF
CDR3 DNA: TGTGCCAGCAGTGAAGCGGGAAGGGGCTCCACAGATACGCAGTATTTT

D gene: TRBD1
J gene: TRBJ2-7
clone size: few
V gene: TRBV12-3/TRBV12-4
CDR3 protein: CASSVGGVEQYF
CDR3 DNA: TGTGCCAGCAGTGTAGGGGGCGTCGAGCAGTACTTC

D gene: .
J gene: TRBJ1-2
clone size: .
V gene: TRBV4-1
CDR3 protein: CASSQAVLGDGYTF
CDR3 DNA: TGCGCCAGCAGCCAAGCGGTTCTAGGGGATGGCTACACCTTC

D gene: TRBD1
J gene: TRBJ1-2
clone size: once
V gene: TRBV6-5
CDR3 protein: CATTGTGYGYTF
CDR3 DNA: TGTGCCACCACCGGGACAGGATATGGCTACACCTTC

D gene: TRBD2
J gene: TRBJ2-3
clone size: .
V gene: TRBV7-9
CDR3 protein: CASSLDGTKTDTQYF
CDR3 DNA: TGTGCCAGCAGCTTAGACGGGACTAAGACAGATACGCAGTATTTT

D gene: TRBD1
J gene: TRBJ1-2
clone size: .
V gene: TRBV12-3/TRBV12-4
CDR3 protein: CASSQGQLYGYTF
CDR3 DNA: TGTGCCAGCAGCCAGGGACAGCTCTATGGCTACACCTTC

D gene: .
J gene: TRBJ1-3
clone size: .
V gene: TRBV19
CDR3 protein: CASRSQAQSGNTIYF
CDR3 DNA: TGTGCCAGTAGATCCCAGGCACAGTCTGGAAACACCATATATTTT

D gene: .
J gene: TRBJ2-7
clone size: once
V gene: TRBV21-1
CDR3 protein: CASSKSGYEQYF
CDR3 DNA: TGTGCCAGCAGCAAGTCGGGATACGAGCAGTACTTC

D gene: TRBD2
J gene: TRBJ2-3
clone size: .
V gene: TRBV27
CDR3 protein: CASSGSRFSQYF
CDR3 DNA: TGTGCCAGTAGCGGGAGTCGTTTTTCGCAGTATTTT

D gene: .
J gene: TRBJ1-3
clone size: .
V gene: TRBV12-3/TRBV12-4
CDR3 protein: CASSFMEGYTIYF
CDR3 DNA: TGTGCCAGCAGTTTTATGGAGGGATACACCATATATTTT

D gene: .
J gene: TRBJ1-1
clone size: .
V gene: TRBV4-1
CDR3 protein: CASSQVTLRDTEAFF
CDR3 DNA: TGCGCCAGCAGCCAAGTTACTTTGAGGGACACTGAAGCTTTCTTT

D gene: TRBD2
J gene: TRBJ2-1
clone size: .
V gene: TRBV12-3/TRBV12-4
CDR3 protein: CASSVTSGSRKFF
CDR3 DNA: TGTGCCAGCAGTGTGACTAGCGGGAGTCGGAAGTTCTTC

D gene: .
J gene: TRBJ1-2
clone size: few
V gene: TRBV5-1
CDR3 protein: CASSLAGGVWGYTF
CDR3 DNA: TGCGCCAGCAGCTTGGCGGGGGGAGTTTGGGGCTACACCTTC

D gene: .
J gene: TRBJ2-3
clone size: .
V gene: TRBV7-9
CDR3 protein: CASSTPADTQYF
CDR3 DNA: TGTGCCAGCAGCACCCCAGCAGATACGCAGTATTTT

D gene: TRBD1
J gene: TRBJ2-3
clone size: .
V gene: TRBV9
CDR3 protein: CASSGRTGGYTQYF
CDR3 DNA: TGTGCCAGCAGCGGCCGAACAGGGGGCTATACGCAGTATTTT

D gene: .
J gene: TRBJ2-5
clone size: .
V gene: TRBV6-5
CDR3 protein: CASRPSWGGAETQYF
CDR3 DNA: TGTGCCAGCAGACCATCTTGGGGGGGCGCGGAGACCCAGTACTTC

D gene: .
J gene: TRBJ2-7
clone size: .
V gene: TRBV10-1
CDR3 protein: CATSPGDTYEQYF
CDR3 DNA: TGCGCCACTTCCCCAGGGGATACCTACGAGCAGTACTTC

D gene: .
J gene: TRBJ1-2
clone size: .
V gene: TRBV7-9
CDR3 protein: CASRGDWGSYGYTF
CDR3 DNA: TGTGCCAGCAGAGGAGACTGGGGCAGCTATGGCTACACCTTC

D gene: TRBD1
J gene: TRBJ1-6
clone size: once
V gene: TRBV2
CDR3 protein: CASSEKGADNSPLHF
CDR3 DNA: TGTGCCAGCAGTGAAAAGGGGGCAGACAATTCACCCCTCCACTTT

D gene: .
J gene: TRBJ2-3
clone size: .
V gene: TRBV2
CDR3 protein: CASSETTTDTQYF
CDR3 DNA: TGTGCCAGCAGTGAAACTACCACAGATACGCAGTATTTT

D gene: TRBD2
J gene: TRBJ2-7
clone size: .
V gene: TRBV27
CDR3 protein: CASSLSGGLYEQYF
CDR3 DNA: TGTGCCAGCAGTTTGAGCGGGGGGCTTTACGAGCAGTACTTC

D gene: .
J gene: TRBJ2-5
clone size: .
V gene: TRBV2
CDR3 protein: CASSGRETQYF
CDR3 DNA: TGTGCCAGCAGTGGCAGAGAGACCCAGTACTTC

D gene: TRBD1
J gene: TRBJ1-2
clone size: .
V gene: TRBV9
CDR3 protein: CASSAPREGADYGYTF
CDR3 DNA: TGTGCCAGCAGCGCTCCTCGGGAGGGGGCGGACTATGGCTACACCTTC

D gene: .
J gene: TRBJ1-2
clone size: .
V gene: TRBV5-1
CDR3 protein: CASSHRQVPRGYTF
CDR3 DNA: TGCGCCAGCAGCCACCGACAGGTCCCGCGAGGCTACACCTTC

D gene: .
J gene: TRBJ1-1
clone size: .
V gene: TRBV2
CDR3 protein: CASSELRDTMNTEAFF
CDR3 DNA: TGTGCCAGCAGTGAACTCCGGGACACCATGAACACTGAAGCTTTCTTT

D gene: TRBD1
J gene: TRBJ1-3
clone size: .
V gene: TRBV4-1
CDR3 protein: CASRPNRGRNTIYF
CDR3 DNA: TGCGCCAGCAGACCAAACAGGGGGAGAAACACCATATATTTT

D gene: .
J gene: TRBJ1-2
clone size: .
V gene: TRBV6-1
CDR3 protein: CASSEKGRVDVYTF
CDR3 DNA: TGTGCCAGCAGTGAAAAGGGCAGGGTTGATGTCTACACCTTC

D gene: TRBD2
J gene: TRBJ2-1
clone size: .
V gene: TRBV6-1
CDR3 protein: CASSEAGGPRNEQFF
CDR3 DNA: TGTGCCAGCAGTGAAGCGGGAGGGCCTCGGAATGAGCAGTTCTTC

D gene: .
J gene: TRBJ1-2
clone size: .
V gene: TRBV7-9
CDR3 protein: CASSPPSRENYGYTF
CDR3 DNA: TGTGCCAGCAGCCCACCTTCGAGGGAAAACTATGGCTACACCTTC

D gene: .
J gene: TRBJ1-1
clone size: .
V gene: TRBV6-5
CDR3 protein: CASTFRTANTEAFF
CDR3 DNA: TGTGCCAGCACCTTTAGGACAGCGAACACTGAAGCTTTCTTT

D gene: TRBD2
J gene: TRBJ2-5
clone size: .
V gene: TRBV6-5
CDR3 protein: CASSYASGETQYF
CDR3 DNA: TGTGCCAGCAGTTACGCTAGCGGGGAGACCCAGTACTTC